The 30 T cell receptor beta chains given below trace back to one sample, sequenced in a study of cytomegalovirus exposure and HLA in healthy donors (TCRdb year 2017). Library preparation used the immunoSEQ multiplex PCR assay. For the multiplex PCR, a mixture combining 60 forward primers for TCR Vbeta segments and 13 reverse primers for TCR Jbeta segments was used. This is the immuneACCESS table as TCRdb keeps it, with only in-frame sequences that have V and J called. A part of the clones is gone; compared with another copy, unresolved V genes explain less than half, and the rest is unexplained. For this sample the table gives about 140,000 clones, of which around four fifths were detected only once. The ten largest account for about 1.4% of the sample. What was sequenced was PBMCs. The receptors shown here come from a man aged 25-45 years in good health and CMV-seropositive.

The chain recombines TRBV15 with TRBJ2-1; 9 nucleotides align to TRBD2. Germline V gene data show CDR1 as LNHNV and CDR2 as YYDKDF (reference sequence). Unmatched junction bases numbered 6, after V lost 0 bases and J lost 6 bases. The CDR3 is 16 amino acids. DNA of the CDR3: TGTGCCACCAGCAGAGATCCGGCGGGAGGGGTCAATGAGCAGTTCTTC. Translating gives CATSRDPAGGVNEQFF.

The chain employs TRBV23-1 and TRBJ2-7, with D possibly being TRBD2 (5 bases). TRBV23-1 is sorted into the ORF group, with uncertain function. The V end lost 0 bases, the J end lost 4 bases, and 22 bases lay between the germline ends. This CDR3 has 18 amino acids. The CDR3 is CASSQSDRESASSYEQYF. DNA for the CDR3: TGCGCCAGCAGTCAATCTGATCGTGAGTCGGCTAGCAGTTACGAGCAGTACTTC.

The chain couples TRBV6-5 to TRBJ2-1; 10 bases are shared with TRBD2. The CDR3 consists of 14 residues. CDR1 and CDR2 from the germline V gene are MNHEY and SVGAGI. With 5 bases clipped from V and 8 bases from J, the junction kept 6 bases outside the gene matches. The CDR3 reads CASSLAGDDDEQFF. CDR3 nucleotide sequence: TGTGCCAGCAGTCTAGCGGGGGACGACGATGAGCAGTTCTTC.

The chain has TRBV9 and TRBJ1-4; no reliable D call. The germline CDR1 and CDR2 sequences are SGDLS and YYNGEE. The CDR3 is 15 residues long. Trimming removed 4 bases at V and 6 bases at J, with 16 bases between. CDR3 nucleotide sequence: TGTGCCAGCAGCCTCCCGCGAAGGAGGGATGAAAAACTGTTTTTT. It codes for CASSLPRRRDEKLFF.

In this sample, this clone turned up a few times. The chain carries TRBV27 and TRBJ1-6, with D unclear. The V gene lost 2 bases and the J gene lost 3 bases, with 8 bases spanning the gap. The CDR3 loop spans 15 amino acids. Per the germline V gene, CDR1 is MNHEY and CDR2 is SMNVEV (reference sequence). CDR3 residues: CASSLQTSYNSPLHF. DNA of the CDR3: TGTGCCAGCAGTTTACAGACAAGCTATAATTCACCCCTCCACTTT.

This CDR3 reads CATEDSKTYGYTF. The CDR3 coding sequence is TGTGCCACCGAGGACAGTAAGACCTATGGCTACACCTTC. The chain employs TRBV28 and TRBJ1-2, with D maybe TRBD1 (6 bases). CDR3 length: 13 amino acids. CDR1 is MDHEN, CDR2 SYDVKM, per germline. Trimming cost V 10 bases and J 4 bases, with 16 bases left between them.

The rearrangement uses TRBV6-1 and TRBJ2-7; 7 nucleotides line up with TRBD2. Looked up from germline, CDR1 is MNHNS and CDR2 is SASEGT. V was clipped by 10 bases and J by 6 bases; unmatched bases: 6. The CDR3 covers 11 residues. The CDR3 DNA follows: TGTGCCACCTCCCCGGGGGGCGAGCAGTACTTC. Translation gives CATSPGGEQYF.

The table lists this clone with a count of one. The V gene is TRBV7-6, the J gene TRBJ2-2; TRBD2 agrees at 11 bases. This CDR3 has 18 residues. Germline V gene lookup returns CDR1 SGHVS and CDR2 FNYEAQ. After removal of 0 bases from V and 3 bases from J, the junction contained 6 bases not matched to a gene. CDR3 sequence reads: CASSLASRLAGYTGELFF. CDR3 sequence (DNA): TGTGCCAGCAGCTTAGCTTCCCGACTAGCGGGATACACCGGGGAGCTGTTTTTT.

This chain links TRBV28 with TRBJ1-5, with D perhaps TRBD1 (5 bases). Trimming removed 2 bases from V and 3 bases from J, with 8 bases in between. Looked up from germline, CDR1 is MDHEN and CDR2 is SYDVKM. The CDR3 has 14 residues. As DNA, the CDR3 is TGTGCCAGCAGTTTAGACAGAAACAATCAGCCCCAGCATTTT. It yields the protein CASSLDRNNQPQHF.

V is TRBV28 and J is TRBJ1-4, with 8 bases identical to TRBD1. CDR1 is MDHEN, CDR2 SYDVKM, per germline. With 4 bases clipped from V and 0 bases from J, the junction kept 7 bases outside the gene matches. The CDR3 is 17 amino acids. CDR3 residues: CASSSPGQGPTNEKLFF. The CDR3 DNA is TGTGCCAGCAGTTCCCCCGGACAGGGCCCAACTAATGAAAAACTGTTTTTT.

The rearrangement links TRBV6-6 to TRBJ1-2, with 7 bases identical to TRBD1. Looked up from germline, CDR1 is MNHNY and CDR2 is SVGAGI (reference sequence). V lost 7 bases, J lost 4 bases, and 12 bases stayed unmatched. The CDR3 length is 15 residues. The CDR3 is CASTYSPGQVYGYTF. CDR3 DNA: TGTGCCAGCACCTATTCCCCCGGACAGGTCTATGGCTACACCTTC.

The chain couples TRBV29-1 to TRBJ1-2; D perhaps matches TRBD1 (6 bases). Germline loops: CDR1 SQVTM, CDR2 ANQGSEA. V lost 0 bases and J lost 5, with 7 bases in between. The CDR3 is made up of 12 amino acids. CDR3 nucleotides: TGCAGCGTTGAAGACACAGGGTATGGCTACACCTTC. Translating it yields CSVEDTGYGYTF.

This clone was observed a single time. The chain couples TRBV4-1 to TRBJ2-5, with D maybe TRBD1 (5 bases). With 0 bases removed from V and 3 bases from J, the gap between germline ends came to 14 bases. The germline gives CDR1 MGHRA, CDR2 YSYEKL. The CDR3 is made up of 16 amino acids. The CDR3 sequence is CASSQDRWGREETQYF. CDR3 nucleotides: TGCGCCAGCAGCCAAGATAGGTGGGGCAGGGAAGAGACCCAGTACTTC.

This CDR3 reads CASSRLAGDLYNEQFF. Here the CDR3 DNA reads TGTGCCAGTAGTCGCCTAGCGGGGGATCTATACAATGAGCAGTTCTTC. This chain links TRBV19 with TRBJ2-1; the match to TRBD2 covers 10 bases. CDR1 LNHDA and CDR2 SQIVND come from the germline V gene (reference sequence). The CDR3 has 16 amino acids. V was clipped by 5 bases and J by 4 bases; unmatched bases: 8.

The chain uses TRBV5-5 and TRBJ1-6; 7 bases map to TRBD1. CDR1 and CDR2 from the germline V gene are SGHKS and YYEKEE (reference sequence). CDR3 length: 16 amino acids. V dropped 4 bases and J dropped 4; count of bases not matched to a gene: 8. CDR3 amino acids: CASSKAGTAYNSPLHF. The CDR3 DNA follows: TGTGCCAGCAGCAAAGCCGGGACAGCTTATAATTCACCCCTCCACTTT. Using reference TRBV5-5 and TRBJ1-6 for the parts outside the CDR3, the full variable domain is DAGVTQSPTHLIKTRGQQVTLRCSPISGHKSVSWYQQVLGQGPQFIFQYYEKEERGRGNFPDRFSARQFPNYSSELNVNALLLGDSALYLCASSKAGTAYNSPLHFGNGTRLTVT.

Comment on this clone: Mismatch with germline at one junction end may stem from a read error. Distinct nucleotide sequences in the sample also encode this CDR3. V gene TRBV18 combines with J gene TRBJ2-7, with D perhaps given as TRBD1 or TRBD2 (7 bases each). Germline CDR1 reads KGHSH; CDR2 reads LQKENI. This CDR3 is built from 13 residues. The CDR3 DNA sequence: TGCGCCAGCTCACCAGGGGGGGCCGGCGAGCAGTACTTC. Protein: CASSPGGAGEQYF.

The chain is built from TRBV15 and TRBJ2-3; maybe TRBD1 (5 bases). V gave up 0 bases and J gave up 2 bases, with 12 bases separating them. The CDR3 length is 16 residues. CDR1 is LNHNV and CDR2 is YYDKDF in the germline V gene (reference sequence). CDR3 amino acids: CATSREGGANTDTQYF. Here the CDR3 DNA reads TGTGCCACCAGCAGAGAAGGTGGGGCTAACACAGATACGCAGTATTTT.

The chain couples TRBV13 to TRBJ2-3, with 9 bases identical to TRBD2. The CDR3 sequence is 15 residues long. Trimming at V came to 5 bases and at J to 3 bases, leaving 6 bases not matched to a gene. The germline V gene has CDR1 PRHDT and CDR2 FYEKMQ (reference sequence). The CDR3, as DNA: TGTGCCAGCAGCCTAAGGGGACTAGCAACAGATACGCAGTATTTT. Protein sequence: CASSLRGLATDTQYF.

This sequence joins TRBV7-3 and TRBJ2-1; D is possibly TRBD2 (8 bases). The CDR3 has 16 amino acids. Germline V gives CDR1 SGHTA, CDR2 FQGTGA. V lost 5 bases, J lost 7 bases, and 21 bases lay in between. CDR3 DNA: TGTGCCAGCAGCCTCCAGGGGGTAGCGGGGACGAATGAGCAGTTCTTC. This encodes CASSLQGVAGTNEQFF.

This rearrangement joins TRBV19 to TRBJ1-1, with D possibly TRBD1 on 6 matching bases. The V end lost 7 bases, the J end lost 1 base, and 19 bases lay between the germline ends. CDR1 is LNHDA, CDR2 SQIVND, per germline (reference sequence). The CDR3 totals 16 residues. The CDR3 loop reads CASTTKKGHGNTEAFF. CDR3 in DNA: TGTGCCAGTACTACAAAAAAGGGACACGGGAACACTGAAGCTTTCTTT.

V gene TRBV7-9 combines with J gene TRBJ2-7; 12 bases fit TRBD2. V lost 2 bases and J lost 7; bases outside the gene matches: 3. Germline lookup yields CDR1 SEHNR and CDR2 FQNEAQ (reference sequence). The CDR3 is made up of 14 amino acids. This chain's CDR3 is CASSLLAGGQEQYF. In DNA, the CDR3 is TGTGCCAGCAGCTTACTAGCGGGGGGGCAGGAGCAGTACTTC.

This clone was seen only a few times. The V and J genes are TRBV27 and TRBJ1-2; TRBD1 matches at 7 bases. Per the germline V gene, CDR1 is MNHEY and CDR2 is SMNVEV (reference sequence). Germline trimming cut 9 bases from V and 2 bases from J; bases unmatched to any gene: 12. CDR3 length: 15 residues. CDR3 bases: TGTGCCAGTGCTACCTACAGGGGAGTGAACTATGGCTACACCTTC. Translation: CASATYRGVNYGYTF.

This clone was found once. This rearrangement joins TRBV7-9 to TRBJ1-5, with a possible D match to TRBD1 (5 bases). V lost 4 bases, J lost 0 bases, and 19 bases lay in between. The length of the CDR3 is 18 residues. Germline V CDR1 and CDR2: SEHNR, FQNEAQ (reference sequence). CDR3: CASSSGLGHLNSNQPQHF. DNA of the CDR3: TGTGCCAGCAGCTCCGGACTAGGACACCTTAATAGCAATCAGCCCCAGCATTTT.

This chain links TRBV5-8 with TRBJ1-2; 10 nucleotides agree with TRBD1. J lost 8 bases, V lost 4 bases, and 8 bases had no gene match. The germline CDR1 and CDR2 sequences are SGHTS and YDEGEE. This CDR3 is 14 amino acids long. DNA of the CDR3: TGTGCCAGCAGCCCGGGACAGGGGTCGGAAGGCTACACCTTC. Translation gives CASSPGQGSEGYTF. Variable domain in full (rest from reference TRBV5-8 and TRBJ1-2): EAGVTQSPTHLIKTRGQQATLRCSPISGHTSVYWYQQALGLGLQFLLWYDEGEERNRGNFPPRFSGRQFPNYSSELNVNALELEDSALYLCASSPGQGSEGYTFGSGTRLTVV.

V is TRBV6-1 and J is TRBJ1-3; perhaps TRBD1 as D (6 bases). This CDR3 is built from 15 residues. Per germline, CDR1 MNHNS and CDR2 SASEGT. Trimming stripped 8 bases from V and 6 bases from J, with 20 bases between. In DNA form, the CDR3 reads TGTGCCAGCCGCGCCCTCACAGGGTGGATAAACACCATATATTTT. Protein: CASRALTGWINTIYF.

The chain joins TRBV30 to TRBJ1-2; weak D call: TRBD1 (5 bases). The V gene's germline CDR1 is GTSNPN and CDR2 SVGIG (reference sequence). Trimming cost V 1 base and J 6 bases, with 15 bases left between them. This CDR3 is built from 14 residues. CDR3 residues: CAWSETGLTNGYTF. The CDR3 bases are TGTGCCTGGAGTGAGACGGGACTGACTAATGGCTACACCTTC.

The chain uses TRBV30 and TRBJ2-3; a weak D match, TRBD1 (5 bases). The CDR3 loop spans 13 amino acids. Trimming shortened V by 0 bases and J by 6 bases, and 10 bases separated the two germline ends. Germline-derived CDR1 and CDR2 are GTSNPN and SVGIG (reference sequence). In DNA form, the CDR3 reads TGTGCCTGGAGTGTATCTGGGGCGGATACGCAGTATTTT. Protein product: CAWSVSGADTQYF.

The chain has TRBV28 and TRBJ2-7; the match to TRBD1 covers 7 bases. Looked up from germline, CDR1 is MDHEN and CDR2 is SYDVKM. This CDR3 region has 14 residues. The junction had 7 bases not matched to a gene; V was cut back by 6 bases and J by 2 bases. The CDR3: CASREGDRTYEQYF. The DNA of the CDR3 is TGTGCCAGCAGAGAGGGGGACAGAACCTACGAGCAGTACTTC.

The V gene is TRBV4-2, the J gene TRBJ1-2, with 7 bases identical to TRBD1. The CDR3 covers 14 residues. CDR1 and CDR2 (germline): LGHNA, YNFKEQ. With V trimmed by 0 bases and J by 6 bases, 4 bases remained unmatched. The CDR3 region is CASSQDLGGDGYTF. CDR3 bases: TGTGCCAGCAGCCAAGATTTAGGGGGCGATGGCTACACCTTC.

V gene TRBV7-2 combines with J gene TRBJ1-1; 7 bases line up with TRBD1. J lost 2 bases, V lost 5 bases, and 8 bases had no gene match. CDR3 length: 15 amino acids. The germline V gene encodes CDR1 SGHTA and CDR2 FQGNSA. The DNA of the CDR3 is TGTGCCAGCAGCACCACAGGGGACTTTAACACTGAAGCTTTCTTT. Translated: CASSTTGDFNTEAFF.